These T cell receptor beta chains were read from a single sample in a study of tumor-infiltrating lymphocytes in primary liver carcinoma. TCRdb redid the calling of the multiplex PCR reads with MiXCR, one entry per CDR3 protein. The sample includes about 200,000 distinct CDR3 sequences, about 85% of them seen just once. Material for sequencing was tumor tissue from primary liver carcinoma. Source of these receptors: a man aged 40-55 years with primary liver carcinoma and hepatitis B virus infection. The CDR3 runs from the conserved cysteine through the conserved F or W. A D gene is named only where the DNA matches it firmly. Expanded clones are given a class, and other clones once, few, many or no size at all.

>TRBV5-6|few|TRBJ1-6|NA
TGTGCCAGCTTCAGCAGGTCGAGCTCCTATAATTCACCCCTCCACTTT
CASFSRSSSYNSPLHF
>TRBV5-6|NA|TRBJ2-1|NA
TGTGCCAGCAGCATGAACCCACAGGGGCGGGGGTACAATGAGCAATTCTTC
CASSMNPQGRGYNEQFF
>TRBV6-2/TRBV6-3|NA|TRBJ2-7|NA
TGTGCCAGCCGTAGAGTAAGATACGACGAGCAGTACTTC
CASRRVRYDEQYF
>TRBV7-2|NA|TRBJ2-1|TRBD2
TGTGCCAGCAGCCAAAGCGGGAGAGAAAACAATGAGCAGTTCTTC
CASSQSGRENNEQFF
>TRBV6-6|NA|TRBJ2-7|NA
TGTGCCAGCAGTCATCGGGCGGGATGGCCTACCTACGAGCAGTACTTC
CASSHRAGWPTYEQYF
>TRBV6-5|NA|TRBJ2-3|NA
TGTGCCAGCAGTTCACTTCCCCTAAGCGGAAGGAGAGATACGCAGTATTTT
CASSSLPLSGRRDTQYF
>TRBV11-1|NA|TRBJ2-2|NA
TGTATCATCAGCTTTTGGGACATCGGGGAGCTGTTTTTT
CIISFWDIGELFF
>TRBV6-1|NA|TRBJ2-7|NA
TGTACCAGCAGTGAAGGGGCCGGTGGGGGTAACGTGTACGAGCACTACTTC
CTSSEGAGGGNVYEHYF
>TRBV10-3|NA|TRBJ1-5|NA
TGTGCCATCGGGAGGAGTATCAATCAGCCCCAGCATTTT
CAIGRSINQPQHF
>TRBV10-3|NA|TRBJ1-1|NA
TGTGCCATCAATGATCACCACAACACTGAAGCTTTCTTT
CAINDHHNTEAFF
>TRBV29-1|NA|TRBJ2-1|TRBD2
TGCAGCGTGTTGACTAGCGAGATGGGCAATGAACAGTTCTTC
CSVLTSEMGNEQFF
>TRBV20-1|once|TRBJ2-2|NA
TGCAGTGCCCCAGGGGACACCGGGGAGCTGTTTTTT
CSAPGDTGELFF
>TRBV12-3/TRBV12-4|NA|TRBJ2-5|TRBD2
TGTGCCAGCAACCGAAGCGGGACGGAGACCCACTACTTC
CASNRSGTETHYF
>TRBV5-6|NA|TRBJ1-3|NA
TGTGCCAGCAACTTCAGGGGCGCCGGAAACACCATATATTTT
CASNFRGAGNTIYF
>TRBV6-2/TRBV6-3|NA|TRBJ2-7|NA
TGTGCCAGCAGTTACTCCCCTAACGGAGATCACGAGCAGTACTTC
CASSYSPNGDHEQYF
>TRBV4-1|NA|TRBJ2-5|TRBD1
TGCGCCAGCAGCCAAACTCAACAGGGGCCGAGGCCCCAAGAGACCCAGTACTTC
CASSQTQQGPRPQETQYF
>TRBV20-1|NA|TRBJ1-1|TRBD1
TGCAGTGCTAGAGTGACGACAGGGGACCCAGAGGCTTTCTTT
CSARVTTGDPEAFF
>TRBV4-3|many|TRBJ2-2|TRBD2
TGCGCCAGCAGCCGGGGACTAGCGGGTTCCGCGAACACCGGGGAGCTGTTTTTT
CASSRGLAGSANTGELFF
>TRBV6-1|once|TRBJ2-1|TRBD2
TGTGCCAACCGCGCGGGAGGGGATAATGAGCAGTTCTTC
CANRAGGDNEQFF
>TRBV6-1|NA|TRBJ2-7|NA
TGTGCCAGCACTCCTAACCGAACCCTAAGCTCCTACGAGCAGTATTTC
CASTPNRTLSSYEQYF
>TRBV5-8|NA|TRBJ2-7|NA
TGTGCCAGCAGCTTACACGAACAGGGCGCCTACGAGCAGTACTTC
CASSLHEQGAYEQYF
>TRBV6-1|once|TRBJ2-7|TRBD1
TGTGCCAGCAGTGGCAGGGACAGGGCCGAGCAGTACTTC
CASSGRDRAEQYF
>TRBV6-1|once|TRBJ1-3|NA
TGTGCCAACGGACCAGGGACGGCCACTGGAAACACCATATATTTT
CANGPGTATGNTIYF
>TRBV28|NA|TRBJ2-1|TRBD2
TGTGCCAGCAGTTTCGGGCGGGAGGGTGATGAGCAGTTATTC
CASSFGREGDEQLF
>TRBV11-2|NA|TRBJ2-5|NA
TGTACCAGCAGCCCCATCGGGCTAGTTCCAGAGACCCAGTACTTC
CTSSPIGLVPETQYF
>TRBV5-6|NA|TRBJ2-7|NA
TGTGCCAGCAGCACCACAGTGGCCCGCGAGGGGCAGAACTCCTACGAGCAGTACTTC
CASSTTVAREGQNSYEQYF
>TRBV29-1|NA|TRBJ2-3|TRBD1
TGCAGAGTTTCCGGGACAGGGGCGTCAGATATGCAGAATTTT
CRVSGTGASDMQNF
>TRBV5-6|NA|TRBJ1-1|NA
TGTGCCAGAAGCTTGTCGGGAGGGACTGAAGCTTTCTTT
CARSLSGGTEAFF
>TRBV7-2|NA|TRBJ2-4|NA
TGTGCCAACAGCCCCGAGACAGCAGCCAAAAACACTCAGTACTTC
CANSPETAAKNTQYF
>TRBV29-1|NA|TRBJ2-1|TRBD2
TGCAGCGTTCGGGACTATGCAAAGAATGAGCATCTCTTC
CSVRDYAKNEHLF
>TRBV20-1|once|TRBJ2-5|TRBD2
TGCAGTGTTACCAACGTGGCGGGAGAAGTACAAGAGACCCAATACTTC
CSVTNVAGEVQETQYF
>TRBV11-2|NA|TRBJ2-1|TRBD2
TGTGCCGCCAGCTTAGGACTAGCAGGTGAGCAGTTCTTC
CAASLGLAGEQFF
>TRBV12-3/TRBV12-4|NA|TRBJ2-7|NA
TGTGCCAGCAGCCCCCTGGGGTCGACGGGTTTGGGCTCCTACGAGCAGTACTTC
CASSPLGSTGLGSYEQYF
>TRBV10-3|NA|TRBJ2-7|NA
TGTGCTATCAGTAAGTCCTACGAGCAGTACTTC
CAISKSYEQYF
>TRBV11-2|NA|TRBJ2-7|NA
TGTGCGAGCAGCTTTAGCAGGAACTCCTACGAGCAGTACTTC
CASSFSRNSYEQYF
>TRBV29-1|NA|TRBJ2-5|TRBD1
TGCAGCGTGTGGGGGACAGATGAGACCCAGTACTTC
CSVWGTDETQYF
>TRBV6-2/TRBV6-3|once|TRBJ2-1|NA
TGTGCCAGTAGTACGGGCCATCGGATAAGCTCCTACAATGAGCAGTTCTTC
CASSTGHRISSYNEQFF
>TRBV11-2|NA|TRBJ2-5|NA
TGTGCCAGCAGCGTGACGAGTAACCAAGAGACCCAATACTTC
CASSVTSNQETQYF
>TRBV29-1|NA|TRBJ2-5|NA
TGCAGCGTTAGATTGCGGTACCAAGAGACCCAGTATTTC
CSVRLRYQETQYF
>TRBV30|NA|TRBJ1-1|NA
TGTGCCTGTAGTGTAGGCATCTCGAACACTAAAGCTTTCTTT
CACSVGISNTKAFF
>TRBV11-1|NA|TRBJ1-2|NA
TGTGTCAACAGCTTTAAGGGATTTGGCTATGGCTACACCTTC
CVNSFKGFGYGYTF
>TRBV29-1|NA|TRBJ2-1|TRBD2
TGCAGCGTTGAAAGGGAGACTAGCGCTGAGTATGAGCAATTCTTC
CSVERETSAEYEQFF
>TRBV6-6|NA|TRBJ2-2|TRBD2
TGTGCCGCGGGAGAAACTTACGTGACGGCGGGCACCGGGAAGCTGTTTTTT
CAAGETYVTAGTGKLFF
>TRBV5-1|NA|TRBJ1-3|NA
TGCGCCAGCAGCTTGTTCACGGGCTCTGGAATCATCATATATTTT
CASSLFTGSGIIIYF
>TRBV11-2|NA|TRBJ2-7|NA
TGTGCCAACACAAAAGGGATTGAGCAGTATTTC
CANTKGIEQYF
>TRBV10-3|once|TRBJ1-1|NA
TGCGCCATCAATAAAGGGACGACGATGAACACTGAAGCTTTCTTT
CAINKGTTMNTEAFF
>TRBV5-1|NA|TRBJ1-1|NA
TGCGCTAACAGCCCAAACAGTGGGACTGAAGCTTTCTTT
CANSPNSGTEAFF
>TRBV4-3|once|TRBJ2-3|TRBD1
TGCGCTAGCAGCCGAGGCGGGGACAGGAGCACAGATACGCAGTATTTT
CASSRGGDRSTDTQYF
>TRBV19|NA|TRBJ2-7|NA
TGTGCCACCTCTGGGACTTCCCGGGTCGAGGAGCAGTACTTC
CATSGTSRVEEQYF
>TRBV30|NA|TRBJ2-7|TRBD1
TGTGCCCGGAGTGTAGGACAGGGCGGGCAGTACTTC
CARSVGQGGQYF
>TRBV6-2/TRBV6-3|NA|TRBJ2-1|NA
TGTGCCAGCATCCTGCAAGGGTTCTACAATGAACAGTTCTTC
CASILQGFYNEQFF
>TRBV4-2|NA|TRBJ2-3|NA
TGTTCCAGCAGCCAAGATTTGGGGATTAGGGGCGGTACGCAGTATTTT
CSSSQDLGIRGGTQYF